This T cell receptor beta chain comes out of a study of T cell changes during pregnancy in multiple sclerosis. Assay used: immunoSEQ multiplex PCR; TCRdb lists only in-frame clones, some missing. The sample shows 75,000 to 95,000 clones, about 92% of them seen only once. The CDR3 contains 13 residues. From germline, CDR1 is LNHDA and CDR2 SQIVND (reference sequence). J gave up 6 bases and V 4 bases, and 3 bases lay outside the gene matches. The V and J genes are TRBV19 and TRBJ2-1; 7 bases line up with TRBD1. The source is a female donor with multiple sclerosis, enrolled in a pregnancy study. The source was peripheral blood, collected after pregnancy. CDR3 amino acids: CASSTTGVNEQFF. In DNA, the CDR3 is TGTGCCAGTAGTACAACAGGGGTCAATGAGCAGTTCTTC.